These 23 T cell receptor beta chains were sequenced from one sample in a study of graft-versus-host responses after intestinal transplantation. Produced via immunoSEQ multiplex PCR; TCRdb's table is partial and in-frame only. The sample yields more than 15,000 clones, almost 80% seen once. Intraepithelial and lamina propria lymphocytes were released after the graft tissue was processed. The starting material was ileum tissue, obtained 450 to 490 days after intestinal transplant. These TCRs come from a human patient who received an intestinal transplant, so some T cells may come from the graft donor.

There are a few counts of this clone. The V and J genes are TRBV5-4 and TRBJ1-2; D perhaps matches TRBD1 (6 bases). This CDR3 has 13 amino acids. Trimming took off 0 bases at V and 6 bases at J, with 9 bases between the two ends. Germline lookup yields CDR1 SGHNT and CDR2 YYREEE (reference sequence). CDR3 bases: TGTGCCAGCAGCTTGGCAGGGGACCATGGCTACACCTTC. This translates into CASSLAGDHGYTF.

The chain employs TRBV12-1 and TRBJ1-1; TRBD1 was called by the table and not checked on the DNA. TRBV12-1 is designated a pseudogene. The length of the CDR3 is 14 residues. CDR3 sequence: CASIHREPSTEAFF. CDR3 in DNA: TGTGCCAGCATCCACAGGGAGCCCAGCACTGAAGCTTTCTTT.

The V call is TRBV5-6, the J call TRBJ1-2; 9 nucleotides match TRBD1. With V trimmed by 4 bases and J by 8 bases, 9 bases remained unmatched. The CDR3 extends over 14 amino acids. The germline V gene encodes CDR1 SGHDT and CDR2 YYEEEE. The CDR3 coding sequence is TGTGCCAGCAGCGTGGGACAGGGACGGCAGGGCTACACCTTC. Its protein product is CASSVGQGRQGYTF.

The chain links TRBV6-1 to TRBJ1-5; 8 bases map to TRBD1. This CDR3 has 15 amino acids. Germline V gene sequence: CDR1 MNHNS, CDR2 SASEGT. The V gene end was trimmed by 5 bases and the J gene end by 6 bases; junction bases not matched to a gene: 9. The CDR3: CASSSTGGTVQPQHF. CDR3 bases: TGTGCCAGCAGTTCCACAGGGGGTACGGTTCAGCCCCAGCATTTT.

This clone was detected only a few times. V and J are TRBV6-1 and TRBJ1-2; a weak D match, TRBD1 (6 bases). Germline CDR1 is MNHNS and CDR2 is SASEGT. The CDR3 is 15 amino acids. The germline V and J ends were trimmed by 2 bases and 4 bases, with 14 bases remaining between them. The CDR3 DNA reads TGTGCCAGCAGTGAATCGGGGGGCAAGGGCTATGGCTACACCTTC. Translating it yields CASSESGGKGYGYTF.

As concerns this clone: The sample has other DNA sequences that encode this CDR3 too. This chain joins TRBV18 and TRBJ1-1; TRBD1 aligns across 8 bases. Germline V CDR1 and CDR2: KGHSH, LQKENI. The V gene end was trimmed by 6 bases and the J gene end by 0 bases; junction bases not matched to a gene: 9. The CDR3 extends over 16 amino acids. The CDR3, as DNA: TGTGCCAGCTCCCGCGACAGGGGTGGAATGAACACTGAAGCTTTCTTT. As protein: CASSRDRGGMNTEAFF.

In this sample, this clone turned up once. The rearrangement links TRBV11-2 to TRBJ2-3; tentatively, D is TRBD1 or TRBD2 (5 bases each). The CDR3 has 15 residues. V dropped 0 bases and J dropped 10 bases, with 17 bases sitting between them. Looked up from germline, CDR1 is SGHAT and CDR2 is FQNNGV. This CDR3 is CASSLDRVPGPAQYF. The CDR3 nucleotides are TGTGCCAGCAGCTTAGATCGGGTCCCGGGGCCGGCGCAGTATTTT.

The gene calls are TRBV30 and TRBJ2-5; TRBD2 matches at 14 bases. CDR1 GTSNPN and CDR2 SVGIG come from the germline V gene (reference sequence). V was pared by 2 bases and J by 5 bases, with 7 bases of the junction left unmatched. This CDR3 has 16 amino acids. The CDR3, as DNA: TGTGCCTGGAGTCCCGGGACTAGCGGGGGTAGGGAGACCCAGTACTTC. This translates into CAWSPGTSGGRETQYF. Looking up the rest from reference TRBV30 and TRBJ2-5 gives the full variable domain: SQTIHQWPATLVQPVGSPLSLECTVEGTSNPNLYWYRQAAGRGLQLLFYSVGIGQISSEVPQNLSASRPQDRQFILSSKKLLLSDSGFYLCAWSPGTSGGRETQYFGPGTRLLVL.

The V gene is TRBV21-1, the J gene TRBJ2-4. TRBV21-1 is given as a pseudogene. This CDR3 contains 16 residues. CDR3 nucleotides: TGTGCCAGCAGCAAAGGTCGGAAACTAGCCAAAAACATTCAGTACTTC. This codes for CASSKGRKLAKNIQYF.

The chain carries TRBV27 and TRBJ2-2, with D perhaps TRBD2 (6 bases). The germline gives CDR1 MNHEY, CDR2 SMNVEV (reference sequence). Trimming removed 3 bases at V and 5 bases at J, with 7 bases between. This CDR3 is built from 13 residues. This CDR3 reads CASSFGGTGELFF. The CDR3, as DNA: TGTGCCAGCAGTTTTGGAGGGACCGGGGAGCTGTTTTTT.

V usage is TRBV7-6 and J usage is TRBJ2-5, with 7 nucleotides matching TRBD1. The CDR3 loop spans 16 amino acids. The V gene's germline CDR1 is SGHVS and CDR2 FNYEAQ. The J segment lost 0 bases and the V segment lost 5 bases, leaving 9 bases of the junction unmatched. The CDR3 region is CASSHSTGFDQETQYF. For the CDR3, the DNA is TGTGCCAGCAGCCACTCGACAGGGTTTGACCAAGAGACCCAGTACTTC.

The V gene is TRBV6-5, the J gene TRBJ2-3; D not certain. The V gene lost 5 bases and the J gene lost 5 bases, with 8 bases spanning the gap. Per germline, CDR1 MNHEY and CDR2 SVGAGI. This CDR3 region has 12 residues. The DNA of the CDR3 is TGTGCCAGCAGTGCGGCCCTAGATACGCAGTATTTT. Translated: CASSAALDTQYF.

The gene calls are TRBV4-2 and TRBJ2-1, with a possible D match to TRBD2 (7 bases). The ends were cut back, 0 bases at V and 9 bases at J, with 21 bases in the middle. Germline V gene lookup returns CDR1 LGHNA and CDR2 YNFKEQ. The length of the CDR3 is 17 residues. The CDR3 nucleotides read TGTGCCAGCAGCCAAGAGGGGCGGGGGCCTTACGGGGGTGAGCAGTTCTTC. Its translation: CASSQEGRGPYGGEQFF.

This chain connects TRBV5-1 to TRBJ1-1; no reliable D call. CDR1 is SGHRS, CDR2 YFSETQ, per germline. CDR3 length: 14 residues. With 1 base removed from V and 0 bases from J, the gap between germline ends came to 7 bases. CDR3 sequence reads: CASSLRQLNTEAFF. CDR3 sequence (DNA): TGCGCCAGCAGCTTGAGGCAGCTGAACACTGAAGCTTTCTTT.

The V gene is TRBV6-1, the J gene TRBJ2-2, with TRBD2 as a possible D gene (6 bases). V lost 1 base to trimming and J lost 4 bases, with 7 bases between them. The CDR3 has 14 amino acids. Germline CDR1 is MNHNS and CDR2 is SASEGT. CDR3 nucleotide sequence: TGTGCCAGCAGTGAAGGGACTACCACCGGGGAGCTGTTTTTT. Residues: CASSEGTTTGELFF.

This rearrangement joins TRBV6-1 to TRBJ2-4; D assignment may be TRBD1 or TRBD2 (5 bases each). The length of the CDR3 is 17 residues. Germline CDR1 and CDR2: MNHNS and SASEGT. The ends were cut back, 2 bases at V and 2 bases at J, with 16 bases in the middle. In DNA, the CDR3 is TGTGCCAGCAGTGAAAACCCCCCCGGGGCGCCCAAAAACATTCAGTACTTC. This translates into CASSENPPGAPKNIQYF.

The chain is built from TRBV7-2 and TRBJ1-2; D is possibly TRBD1 (6 bases). The CDR3 has 16 amino acids. The V end lost 4 bases, the J end lost 2 bases, and 17 bases lay between the germline ends. Germline V CDR1 and CDR2: SGHTA, FQGNSA. CDR3 sequence reads: CASSSRATGSNYGYTF. CDR3 DNA: TGTGCCAGCAGCTCCAGGGCGACAGGTTCGAACTATGGCTACACCTTC.

The rearrangement joins TRBV5-1 to TRBJ1-2, with a weak D call TRBD1 (6 bases). Germline V gene sequence: CDR1 SGHRS, CDR2 YFSETQ. V was clipped by 0 bases and J by 7 bases, with 10 bases between them. CDR3 length: 13 amino acids. CDR3 sequence reads: CASSLDRVLGYTF. CDR3 DNA sequence: TGCGCCAGCAGCTTGGACAGGGTTCTTGGCTACACCTTC.

This clone turned up a few times. The chain employs TRBV27 and TRBJ2-7, with TRBD1 matching over 8 bases. Germline values: CDR1 MNHEY, CDR2 SMNVEV (reference sequence). This CDR3 has 14 amino acids. V was pared by 3 bases and J by 4 bases, with 5 bases of the junction left unmatched. The CDR3 nucleotides are TGTGCCAGCAGTTTGGACAGGGCATATTACGAGCAGTACTTC. This sequence encodes CASSLDRAYYEQYF.

A few counts support this clone. V is TRBV5-4 and J is TRBJ1-1; a weak D match, TRBD1 (6 bases). V was shortened by 7 bases and J by 0 bases, with 16 bases between the two germline ends. This CDR3 is 15 amino acids long. The germline V gene has CDR1 SGHNT and CDR2 YYREEE (reference sequence). DNA of the CDR3: TGTGCCAGCGGGCGGGAGAGGGGGATGAACACTGAAGCTTTCTTT. Its protein is CASGRERGMNTEAFF. The full variable domain, its missing parts supplied by reference TRBV5-4 and TRBJ1-1, is ETGVTQSPTHLIKTRGQQVTLRCSSQSGHNTVSWYQQALGQGPQFIFQYYREEENGRGNFPPRFSGLQFPNYSSELNVNALELDDSALYLCASGRERGMNTEAFFGQGTRLTVV.

The chain combines TRBV5-1 with TRBJ2-1; 7 bases are shared with TRBD2. With V trimmed by 4 bases and J by 0 bases, 7 bases remained unmatched. Germline loops: CDR1 SGHRS, CDR2 YFSETQ. The CDR3 spans 16 residues. DNA for the CDR3: TGCGCCAGCAGCCCCAGAGCGGGGAACTCCTACAATGAGCAGTTCTTC. This gives the protein CASSPRAGNSYNEQFF.

This clone came up a few times. The chain is built from TRBV7-2 and TRBJ1-6; D remains ambiguous. The CDR3 sequence is 15 residues long. From germline, CDR1 is SGHTA and CDR2 FQGNSA. V shed 3 bases and J shed 4 bases, with 10 bases lying between them. As DNA, the CDR3 is TGTGCCAGCAGCTTTCAAGAGGCTTATAATTCACCCCTCCACTTT. Protein product: CASSFQEAYNSPLHF.

J is TRBJ2-5 and V is TRBV7-2; either TRBD1 or TRBD2 may fit D (6 bases each). The better agreement between TRBJ2-7 and the DNA end casts doubt on the J call. Germline CDR1 is SGHTA and CDR2 is FQGNSA. This CDR3 contains 15 residues. The CDR3 protein is CASSYSFGGGSEQYF. CDR3 sequence (DNA): TGTGCCAGCAGCTACTCCTTTGGAGGGGGTAGCGAGCAGTACTTC.